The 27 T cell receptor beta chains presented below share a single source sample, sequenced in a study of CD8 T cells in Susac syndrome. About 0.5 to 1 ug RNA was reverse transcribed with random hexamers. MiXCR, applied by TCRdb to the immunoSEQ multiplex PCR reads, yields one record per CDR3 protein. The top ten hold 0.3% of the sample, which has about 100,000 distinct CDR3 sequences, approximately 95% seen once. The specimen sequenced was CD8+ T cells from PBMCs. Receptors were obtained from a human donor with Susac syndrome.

The CDR3 DNA follows: TGCAGCGCGGGACAGGGGATGGATACGCAGTATTTT. Translation gives CSAGQGMDTQYF. The chain carries TRBV29-1 and TRBJ2-3; 10 nucleotides align to TRBD1. The CDR3 is 12 amino acids. Trimming removed 7 bases from V and 6 bases from J; junction bases left unmatched: 4. Germline assignment: CDR1 SQVTM and CDR2 ANQGSEA.

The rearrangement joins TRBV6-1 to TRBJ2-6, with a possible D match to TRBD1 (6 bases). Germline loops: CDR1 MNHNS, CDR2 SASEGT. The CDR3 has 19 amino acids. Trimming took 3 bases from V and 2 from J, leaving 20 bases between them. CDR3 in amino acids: CASSDTLTGLTTGANVLTF. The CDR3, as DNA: TGTGCCAGCAGTGACACCCTGACAGGTTTGACTACTGGGGCCAACGTCCTGACTTTC.

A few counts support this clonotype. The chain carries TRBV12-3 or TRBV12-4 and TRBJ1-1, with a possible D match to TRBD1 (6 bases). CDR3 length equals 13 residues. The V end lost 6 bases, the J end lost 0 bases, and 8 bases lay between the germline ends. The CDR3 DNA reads TGTGCCAGCAGGAGGGGGGTGAACACTGAAGCTTTCTTT. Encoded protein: CASRRGVNTEAFF.

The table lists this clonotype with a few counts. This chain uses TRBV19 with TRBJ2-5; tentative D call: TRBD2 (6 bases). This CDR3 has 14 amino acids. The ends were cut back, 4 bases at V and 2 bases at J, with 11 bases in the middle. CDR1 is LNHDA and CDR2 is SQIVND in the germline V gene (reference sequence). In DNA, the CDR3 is TGTGCCAGTAGTAGAAGGGGAGGACAAGAGACCCAGTACTTC. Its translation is CASSRRGGQETQYF.

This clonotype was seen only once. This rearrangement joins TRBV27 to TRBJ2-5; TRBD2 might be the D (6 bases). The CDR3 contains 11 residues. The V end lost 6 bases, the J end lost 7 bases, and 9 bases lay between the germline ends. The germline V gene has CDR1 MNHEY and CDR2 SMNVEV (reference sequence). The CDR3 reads CASRGGGTQYF. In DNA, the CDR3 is TGTGCCAGCAGGGGAGGTGGGACCCAGTACTTC.

CDR3 loop: CASNGQGSYNEQFF. The CDR3 nucleotides read TGTGCCAGCAACGGACAGGGTAGCTACAATGAGCAGTTCTTC. The chain joins TRBV7-2 to TRBJ2-1, with 8 nucleotides matching TRBD1. This CDR3 comprises 14 residues. The germline V gene encodes CDR1 SGHTA and CDR2 FQGNSA. The V segment lost 7 bases and the J segment 3 bases; nucleotides outside the gene matches: 5. Using reference TRBV7-2 and TRBJ2-1 for the parts outside the CDR3, the full variable domain is GAGVSQSPSNKVTEKGKDVELRCDPISGHTALYWYRQSLGQGLEFLIYFQGNSAPDKSGLPSDRFSAERTGGSVSTLTIQRTQQEDSAVYLCASNGQGSYNEQFFGPGTRLTVL.

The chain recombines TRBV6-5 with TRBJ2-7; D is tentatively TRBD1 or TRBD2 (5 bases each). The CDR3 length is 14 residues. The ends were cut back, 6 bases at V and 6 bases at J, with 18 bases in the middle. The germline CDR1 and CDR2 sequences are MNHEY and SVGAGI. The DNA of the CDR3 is TGTGCCAGCAGCTCTGGGACGGTCTTGTCCGAGCAGTACTTC. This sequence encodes CASSSGTVLSEQYF.

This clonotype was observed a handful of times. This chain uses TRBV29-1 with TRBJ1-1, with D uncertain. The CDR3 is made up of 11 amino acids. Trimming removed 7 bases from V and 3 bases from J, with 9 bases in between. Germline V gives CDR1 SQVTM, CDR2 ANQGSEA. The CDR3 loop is CSAGAYTEAFF. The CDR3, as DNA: TGCAGCGCCGGAGCGTACACTGAAGCTTTCTTT.

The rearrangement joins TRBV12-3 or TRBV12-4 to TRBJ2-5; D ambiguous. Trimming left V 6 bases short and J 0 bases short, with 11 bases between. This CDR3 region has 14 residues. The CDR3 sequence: CASSPQKYQETQYF. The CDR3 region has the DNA TGTGCCAGCAGCCCTCAGAAGTACCAAGAGACCCAGTACTTC.

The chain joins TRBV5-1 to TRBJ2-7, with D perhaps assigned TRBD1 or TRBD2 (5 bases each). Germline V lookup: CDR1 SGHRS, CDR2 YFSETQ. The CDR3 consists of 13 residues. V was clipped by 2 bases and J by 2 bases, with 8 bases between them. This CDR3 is CASSFGATYEQYF. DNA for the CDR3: TGCGCCAGCAGCTTCGGGGCCACCTACGAGCAGTACTTC.

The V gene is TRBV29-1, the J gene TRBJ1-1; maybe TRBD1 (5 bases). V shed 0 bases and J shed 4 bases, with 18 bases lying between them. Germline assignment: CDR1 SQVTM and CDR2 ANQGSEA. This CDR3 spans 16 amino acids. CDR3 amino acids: CSVEDLKVGGGTEAFF. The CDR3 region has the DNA TGCAGCGTTGAAGATCTGAAGGTTGGGGGAGGCACTGAAGCTTTCTTT.

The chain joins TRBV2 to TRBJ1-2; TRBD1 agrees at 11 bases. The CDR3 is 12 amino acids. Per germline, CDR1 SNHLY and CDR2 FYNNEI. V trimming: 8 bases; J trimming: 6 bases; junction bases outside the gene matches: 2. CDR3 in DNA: TGTGCCAGCGGGGGACAGGGGGATGGCTACACCTTC. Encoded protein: CASGGQGDGYTF.

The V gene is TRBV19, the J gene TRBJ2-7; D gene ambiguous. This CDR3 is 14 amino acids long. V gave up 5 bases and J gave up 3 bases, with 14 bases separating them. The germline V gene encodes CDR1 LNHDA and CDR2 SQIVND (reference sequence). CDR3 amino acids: CASSRSVRYYEQYF. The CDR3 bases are TGTGCCAGTAGTCGCAGCGTCCGCTACTACGAGCAGTACTTC.

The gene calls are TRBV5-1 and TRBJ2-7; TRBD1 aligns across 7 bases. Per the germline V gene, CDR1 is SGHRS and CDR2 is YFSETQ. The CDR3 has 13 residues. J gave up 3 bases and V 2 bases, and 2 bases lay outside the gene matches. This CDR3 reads CASSFRDSYEQYF. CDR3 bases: TGCGCCAGCAGCTTCCGGGACAGCTACGAGCAGTACTTC.

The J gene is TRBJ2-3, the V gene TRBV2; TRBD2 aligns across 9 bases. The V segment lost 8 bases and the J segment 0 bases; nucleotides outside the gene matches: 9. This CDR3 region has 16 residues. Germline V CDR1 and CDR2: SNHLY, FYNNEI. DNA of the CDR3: TGTGCCAGCGGTGTCGGGCTAGCGGGGAGCACAGATACGCAGTATTTT. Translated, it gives CASGVGLAGSTDTQYF. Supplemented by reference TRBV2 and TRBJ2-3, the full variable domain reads EPEVTQTPSHQVTQMGQEVILRCVPISNHLYFYWYRQILGQKVEFLVSFYNNEISEKSEIFDDQFSVERPDGSNFTLKIRSTKLEDSAMYFCASGVGLAGSTDTQYFGPGTRLTVL.

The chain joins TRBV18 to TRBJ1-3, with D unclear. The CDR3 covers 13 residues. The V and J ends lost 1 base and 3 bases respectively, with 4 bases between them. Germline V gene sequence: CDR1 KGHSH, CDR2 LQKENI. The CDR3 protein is CASSPQVGNTIYF. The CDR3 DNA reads TGTGCCAGCTCACCACAAGTTGGAAACACCATATATTTT.

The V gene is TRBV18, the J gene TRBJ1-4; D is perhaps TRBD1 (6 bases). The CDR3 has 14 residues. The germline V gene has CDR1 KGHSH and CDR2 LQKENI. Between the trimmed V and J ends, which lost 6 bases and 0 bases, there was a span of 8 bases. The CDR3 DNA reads TGTGCCAGCTCGGCAGGGGCAACTAATGAAAAACTGTTTTTT. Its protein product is CASSAGATNEKLFF. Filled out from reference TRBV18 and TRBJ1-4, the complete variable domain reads NAGVMQNPRHLVRRRGQEARLRCSPMKGHSHVYWYRQLPEEGLKFMVYLQKENIIDESGMPKERFSAEFPKEGPSILRIQQVVRGDSAAYFCASSAGATNEKLFFGSGTQLSVL.

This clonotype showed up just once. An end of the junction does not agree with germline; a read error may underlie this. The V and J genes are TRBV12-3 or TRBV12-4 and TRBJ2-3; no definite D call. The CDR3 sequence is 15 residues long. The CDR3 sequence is CASSPLYRSTDTQCF. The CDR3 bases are TGTGCCAGCAGCCCACTCTACCGAAGCACAGATACGCAGTGTTTT.

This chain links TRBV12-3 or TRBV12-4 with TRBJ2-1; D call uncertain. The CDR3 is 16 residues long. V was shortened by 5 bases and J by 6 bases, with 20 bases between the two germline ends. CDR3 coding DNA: TGTGCCAGCAGTCCCCGGTCATCCAAGGGATCCAATGAGCAGTTCTTC. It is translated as CASSPRSSKGSNEQFF.

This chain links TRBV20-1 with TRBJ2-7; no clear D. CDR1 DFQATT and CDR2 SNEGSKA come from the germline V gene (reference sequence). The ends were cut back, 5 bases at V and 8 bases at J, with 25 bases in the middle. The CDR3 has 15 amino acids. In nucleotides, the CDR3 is TGCAGTGCTTCCGCGTGGGCAGCCGTCCTACGTCAGCAGTACTTC. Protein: CSASAWAAVLRQQYF.

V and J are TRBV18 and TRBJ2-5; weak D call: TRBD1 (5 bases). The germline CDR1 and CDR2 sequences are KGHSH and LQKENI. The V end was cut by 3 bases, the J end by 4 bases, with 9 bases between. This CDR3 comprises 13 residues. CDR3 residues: CASSPGLGETQYF. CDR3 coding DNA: TGTGCCAGCTCACCGGGGCTCGGAGAGACCCAGTACTTC.

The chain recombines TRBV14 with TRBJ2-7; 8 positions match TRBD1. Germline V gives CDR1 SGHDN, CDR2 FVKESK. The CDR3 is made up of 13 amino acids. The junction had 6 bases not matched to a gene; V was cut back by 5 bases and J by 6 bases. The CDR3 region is CASSFRGQAEQYF. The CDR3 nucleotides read TGTGCCAGCAGCTTCAGGGGGCAGGCCGAGCAGTACTTC.

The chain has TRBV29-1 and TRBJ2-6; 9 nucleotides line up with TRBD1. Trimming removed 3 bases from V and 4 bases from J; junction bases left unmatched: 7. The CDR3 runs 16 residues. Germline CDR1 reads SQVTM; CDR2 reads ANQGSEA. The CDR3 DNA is TGCAGCGTTGAGTACAGGGGGCACAAGGGGGCCAACGTCCTGACTTTC. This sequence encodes CSVEYRGHKGANVLTF.

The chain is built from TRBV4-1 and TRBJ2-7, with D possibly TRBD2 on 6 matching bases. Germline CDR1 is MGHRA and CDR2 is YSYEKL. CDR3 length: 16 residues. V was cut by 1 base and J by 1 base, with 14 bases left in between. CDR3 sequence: CASSQGIQRVSYEQYF. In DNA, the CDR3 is TGCGCCAGCAGCCAAGGAATCCAGCGGGTGTCCTACGAGCAGTACTTC.

The CDR3 loop is CASSQDRRAYGYTF. CDR3 bases: TGTGCCAGCAGCCAAGATAGGAGGGCGTATGGCTACACCTTC. V gene TRBV14 combines with J gene TRBJ1-2; D is uncertain. Trimming took 0 bases from V and 5 from J, leaving 10 bases between them. The CDR3 has 14 residues. CDR1 is SGHDN and CDR2 is FVKESK in the germline V gene.

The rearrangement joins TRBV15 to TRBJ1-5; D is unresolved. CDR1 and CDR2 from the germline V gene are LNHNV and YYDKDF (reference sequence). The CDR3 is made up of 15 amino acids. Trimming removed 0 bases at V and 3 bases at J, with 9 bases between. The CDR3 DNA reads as TGTGCCACCAGCAGAGAAGGTGGGGTCAATCAGCCCCAGCATTTT. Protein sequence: CATSREGGVNQPQHF.

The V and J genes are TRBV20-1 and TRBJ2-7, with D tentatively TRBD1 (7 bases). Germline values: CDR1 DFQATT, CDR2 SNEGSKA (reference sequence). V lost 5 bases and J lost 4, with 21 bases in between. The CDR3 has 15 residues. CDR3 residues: CSAPRNSQGGYEQYF. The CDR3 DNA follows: TGCAGTGCTCCTCGGAATAGTCAGGGGGGATACGAGCAGTACTTC.